This T cell receptor (beta chain) was obtained from a study of cytomegalovirus exposure and HLA in healthy donors. Study-level points and caveats: Later analysis associated a missense DCLRE1C variant with TCR beta V- and J-gene trimming. For most TCR sequences rarity was the rule, although some public TCRs occurred in many donors. A later analysis reportedly found that, within productive TCRs, an Asian-associated ancestry cluster had fewer N-insertions than the mean observed across the approximately 660 donors.

The V end lost 3 bases, the J end lost 0 bases, and 14 bases lay between the germline ends. Germline-derived CDR1 and CDR2 are SGHRS and YFSETQ. The CDR3 loop spans 16 amino acids. PCR was performed using 60 Vbeta and 13 Jbeta primers. TCRdb keeps only in-frame clones here, not all; method: immunoSEQ multiplex PCR. The table has around 170,000 clones, approximately 88% seen once. Healthy bone marrow donors made up the cohort. Note on this clone: Its antigen is unidentified.

This TCR came from a woman aged 45-60 years in good health and CMV-seropositive. Specimen: PBMCs. The chain joins TRBV5-1 to TRBJ2-3; D possibly corresponds to TRBD2 (5 bases). CDR3 sequence reads: CASSSRGPSSTDTQYF. The CDR3 DNA reads TGCGCCAGCAGCTCCCGAGGGCCCTCGAGCACAGATACGCAGTATTTT. Drawing the rest from reference TRBV5-1 and TRBJ2-3, the complete variable domain is KAGVTQTPRYLIKTRGQQVTLSCSPISGHRSVSWYQQTPGQGLQFLFEYFSETQRNKGNFPGRFSGRQFSNSRSEMNVSTLELGDSALYLCASSSRGPSSTDTQYFGPGTRLTVL.